These 11 T cell receptor beta chains originate from one sample sequenced in a study of immune evolution from preneoplasia to lung adenocarcinoma. Repertoires were generated with immunoSEQ multiplex PCR, while TCRdb's copy carries only in-frame clones and drops some. Of 39,000 or so clones in the sample, less than 85% were seen once. The sequencing sample was made of FFPE invasive lung adenocarcinoma tissue. The receptors were gathered from a person aged 55 to 75 with lung adenocarcinoma.

The V and J genes are TRBV19 and TRBJ2-7; no clear D gene. CDR1 and CDR2 (germline): LNHDA, SQIVND (reference sequence). Trimming stripped 6 bases from V and 2 bases from J, with 17 bases between. CDR3 size: 15 residues. CDR3 protein: CASSLDSQTTYEQYF. CDR3 coding DNA: TGTGCCAGTAGCCTGGATTCTCAGACGACCTACGAGCAGTACTTC.

This chain connects TRBV28 to TRBJ2-3; 8 bases are shared with TRBD2. Trimming at V came to 6 bases and at J to 9 bases, leaving 14 bases not matched to a gene. Germline V gene lookup returns CDR1 MDHEN and CDR2 SYDVKM. The CDR3 has 15 residues. CDR3 region: CASRPGTSGGKTQYF. In DNA, the CDR3 is TGTGCCAGCAGACCCGGGACTTCGGGGGGGAAAACGCAGTATTTT.

The V gene is TRBV7-9, the J gene TRBJ1-1; D gene unclear. Germline V gene data show CDR1 as SEHNR and CDR2 as FQNEAQ (reference sequence). CDR3 length equals 17 residues. V was trimmed by 5 bases and J by 5 bases, leaving 24 bases between them. CDR3 DNA sequence: TGTGCCAGCAGCCTTATAACCCTCGCGGAAAAAAGAACTGAAGCTTTCTTT. It encodes CASSLITLAEKRTEAFF.

The V gene is TRBV5-4, the J gene TRBJ2-3, with 13 positions matching TRBD2. The CDR3 contains 15 residues. The trim removed 7 bases at V and 4 bases at J, leaving 6 bases unmatched. CDR1 SGHNT and CDR2 YYREEE come from the germline V gene (reference sequence). The CDR3 here is CASAQTSGRSDTQYF. The CDR3, as DNA: TGTGCCAGCGCGCAGACTAGCGGGAGGTCAGATACGCAGTATTTT.

The chain combines TRBV18 with TRBJ1-4; perhaps TRBD1 as D (6 bases). The CDR3 runs 15 residues. Germline assignment: CDR1 KGHSH and CDR2 LQKENI. V lost 2 bases to trimming and J lost 6 bases, with 13 bases between them. For the CDR3, the DNA is TGTGCCAGCTCACCATTGATAGGGGGAGATGAAAAACTGTTTTTT. Its protein is CASSPLIGGDEKLFF. Based on the CDR3 plus reference TRBV18 and TRBJ1-4, the full variable domain is NAGVMQNPRHLVRRRGQEARLRCSPMKGHSHVYWYRQLPEEGLKFMVYLQKENIIDESGMPKERFSAEFPKEGPSILRIQQVVRGDSAAYFCASSPLIGGDEKLFFGSGTQLSVL.

The J gene is TRBJ2-7, the V gene TRBV10-1; TRBD1 aligns across 7 bases. Germline loops: CDR1 WNHNN, CDR2 SYGVQD (reference sequence). V shed 2 bases and J 3 bases; nucleotides not matched to a gene: 4. This CDR3 has 14 residues. Here the CDR3 DNA reads TGCGCCAGCAGTGAGGGGGACAGCCTCTACGAGCAGTACTTC. As protein: CASSEGDSLYEQYF.

This sequence joins TRBV4-1 and TRBJ1-3; weak D call: TRBD1 (5 bases). Trimming stripped 0 bases from V and 4 bases from J, with 10 bases between. Looked up from germline, CDR1 is MGHRA and CDR2 is YSYEKL. The CDR3 sequence is 15 residues long. CDR3 coding DNA: TGCGCCAGCAGCCAAGAATCCAGGGAAGGAAACACCATATATTTT. Translation: CASSQESREGNTIYF.

The chain is built from TRBV11-2 and TRBJ2-2, with D perhaps TRBD2 (6 bases). This CDR3 region has 14 residues. Germline CDR1 SGHAT, CDR2 FQNNGV. V lost 3 bases and J lost 3, with 8 bases in between. DNA for the CDR3: TGTGCCAGCAGCTTGTCTAGCGACACCGGGGAGCTGTTTTTT. Amino acids: CASSLSSDTGELFF.

The rearrangement uses TRBV2 and TRBJ1-5; the D is unclear. CDR3 size: 14 residues. V lost 4 bases, J lost 2 bases, and 9 bases lay in between. Germline CDR1 reads SNHLY; CDR2 reads FYNNEI. CDR3 bases: TGTGCCAGCAGTGTGCGGCAGGGCAATCAGCCCCAGCATTTT. This translates into CASSVRQGNQPQHF. Based on the CDR3 plus reference TRBV2 and TRBJ1-5, the full variable domain is EPEVTQTPSHQVTQMGQEVILRCVPISNHLYFYWYRQILGQKVEFLVSFYNNEISEKSEIFDDQFSVERPDGSNFTLKIRSTKLEDSAMYFCASSVRQGNQPQHFGDGTRLSIL.

Within the sample, this clone is medium-sized. The chain links TRBV19 to TRBJ1-5; D possibly corresponds to TRBD1 (5 bases). The CDR3 consists of 18 residues. Germline assignment: CDR1 LNHDA and CDR2 SQIVND (reference sequence). The V end was cut by 3 bases, the J end by 3 bases, with 21 bases between. CDR3 sequence: CASSIWGSVGGYNQPQHF. CDR3 nucleotide sequence: TGTGCCAGTAGTATCTGGGGCTCGGTGGGGGGTTACAATCAGCCCCAGCATTTT.

This clone was seen more than once but under ten times. The chain joins TRBV18 to TRBJ2-7, with unresolved D. Trimming stripped 3 bases from V and 1 base from J, with 10 bases between. The CDR3 runs 14 residues. From germline, CDR1 is KGHSH and CDR2 LQKENI. The CDR3 loop reads CASSPPGRSYEQYF. CDR3 sequence (DNA): TGTGCCAGCTCACCCCCCGGACGATCCTACGAGCAGTACTTC.